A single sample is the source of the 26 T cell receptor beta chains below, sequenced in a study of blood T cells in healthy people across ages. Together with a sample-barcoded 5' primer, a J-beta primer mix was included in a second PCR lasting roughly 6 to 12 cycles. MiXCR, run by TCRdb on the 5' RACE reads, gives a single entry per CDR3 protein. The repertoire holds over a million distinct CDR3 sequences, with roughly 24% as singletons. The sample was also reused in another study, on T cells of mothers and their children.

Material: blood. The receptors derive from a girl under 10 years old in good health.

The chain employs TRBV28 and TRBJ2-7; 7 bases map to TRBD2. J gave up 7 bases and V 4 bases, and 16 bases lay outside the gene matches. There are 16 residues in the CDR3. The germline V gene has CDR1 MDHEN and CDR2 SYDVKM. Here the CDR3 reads CASSSSGTIPLGEQYF. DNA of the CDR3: TGTGCCAGCAGTTCCTCAGGGACTATCCCATTGGGGGAGCAGTACTTC.

CDR3 residues: CASSPSGGPNTGELFF. The CDR3 DNA follows: TGTGCCAGCAGCCCAAGCGGGGGACCGAACACCGGGGAGCTGTTTTTT. The gene calls are TRBV7-9 and TRBJ2-2, with 8 bases matching TRBD2. CDR1 is SEHNR and CDR2 is FQNEAQ in the germline V gene (reference sequence). This CDR3 has 16 amino acids. J was trimmed by 0 bases and V by 5 bases; bases with no gene match: 5.

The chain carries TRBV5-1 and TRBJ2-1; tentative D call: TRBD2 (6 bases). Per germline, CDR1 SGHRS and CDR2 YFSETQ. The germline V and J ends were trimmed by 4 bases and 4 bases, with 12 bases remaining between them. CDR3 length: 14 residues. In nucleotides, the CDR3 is TGCGCCAGCAGCGTGCGGGACGCGTACAATGAGCAGTTCTTC. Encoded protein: CASSVRDAYNEQFF.

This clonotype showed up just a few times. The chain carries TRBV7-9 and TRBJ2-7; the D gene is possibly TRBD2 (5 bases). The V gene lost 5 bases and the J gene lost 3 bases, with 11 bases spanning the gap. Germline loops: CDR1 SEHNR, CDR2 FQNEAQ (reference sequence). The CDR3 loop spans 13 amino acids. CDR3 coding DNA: TGTGCCAGCAGCCCTCGGGGAGACTACGAGCAGTACTTC. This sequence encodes CASSPRGDYEQYF.

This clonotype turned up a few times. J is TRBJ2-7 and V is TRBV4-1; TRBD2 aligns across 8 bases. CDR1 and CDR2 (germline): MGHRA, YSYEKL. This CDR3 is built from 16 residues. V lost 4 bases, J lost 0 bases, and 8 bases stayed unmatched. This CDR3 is CASSRTAGTSSYEQYF. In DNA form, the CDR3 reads TGCGCCAGCAGCCGGACCGCCGGGACTAGCTCCTACGAGCAGTACTTC.

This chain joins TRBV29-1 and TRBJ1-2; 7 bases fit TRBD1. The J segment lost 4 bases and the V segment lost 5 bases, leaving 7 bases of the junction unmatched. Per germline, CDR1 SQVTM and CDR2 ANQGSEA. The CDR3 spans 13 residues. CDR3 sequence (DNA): TGCAGCGTTCTGAGCGGGACAGCCTATGGCTACACCTTC. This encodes CSVLSGTAYGYTF.

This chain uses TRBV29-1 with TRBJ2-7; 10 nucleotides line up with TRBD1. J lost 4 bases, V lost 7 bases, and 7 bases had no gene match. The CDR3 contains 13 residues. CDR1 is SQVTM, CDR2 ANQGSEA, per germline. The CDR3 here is CSAWGTGAYEQYF. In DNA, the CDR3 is TGCAGCGCGTGGGGGACAGGGGCATACGAGCAGTACTTC.

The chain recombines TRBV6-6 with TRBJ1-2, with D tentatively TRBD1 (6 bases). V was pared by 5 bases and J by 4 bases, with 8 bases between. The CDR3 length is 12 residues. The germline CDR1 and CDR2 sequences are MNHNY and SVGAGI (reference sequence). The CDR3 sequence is CASSETGYGYTF. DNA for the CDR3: TGTGCCAGCAGTGAGACAGGCTATGGCTACACCTTC.

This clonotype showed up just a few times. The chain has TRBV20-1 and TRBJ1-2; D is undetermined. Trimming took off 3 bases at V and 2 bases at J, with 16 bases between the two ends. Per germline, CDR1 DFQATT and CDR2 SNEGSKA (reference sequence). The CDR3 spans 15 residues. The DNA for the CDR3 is TGCAGTGCTAGGTCCGCATCAGGTTCCAACTATGGCTACACCTTC. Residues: CSARSASGSNYGYTF.

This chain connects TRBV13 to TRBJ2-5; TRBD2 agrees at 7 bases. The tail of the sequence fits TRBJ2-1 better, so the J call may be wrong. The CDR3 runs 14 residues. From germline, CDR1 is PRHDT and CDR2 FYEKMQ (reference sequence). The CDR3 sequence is CASSYDRVVAGQFF. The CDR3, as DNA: TGTGCCAGCAGCTACGACAGAGTGGTAGCGGGGCAGTTCTTC.

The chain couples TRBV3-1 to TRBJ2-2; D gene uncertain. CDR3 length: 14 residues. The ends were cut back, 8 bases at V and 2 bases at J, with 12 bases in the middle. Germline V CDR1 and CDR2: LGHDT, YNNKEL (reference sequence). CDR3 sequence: CASLHGSNTGELFF. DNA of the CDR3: TGTGCCAGCCTGCACGGATCAAACACCGGGGAGCTGTTTTTT.

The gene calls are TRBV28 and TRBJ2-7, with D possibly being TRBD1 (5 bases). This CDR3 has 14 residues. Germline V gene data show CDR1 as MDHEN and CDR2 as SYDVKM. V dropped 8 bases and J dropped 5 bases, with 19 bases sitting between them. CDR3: CASSILVLDNEQYF. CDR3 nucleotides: TGTGCCAGCTCGATTCTAGTTTTGGACAACGAGCAGTACTTC. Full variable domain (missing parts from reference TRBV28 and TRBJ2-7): DVKVTQSSRYLVKRTGEKVFLECVQDMDHENMFWYRQDPGLGLRLIYFSYDVKMKEKGDIPEGYSVSREKKERFSLILESASTNQTSMYLCASSILVLDNEQYFGPGTRLTVT.

In DNA form, the CDR3 reads TGTGCCAGCAGCGTTTTCCTCAATCCTCAACCTAACTATGGCTACACCTTC. Residues: CASSVFLNPQPNYGYTF. The rearrangement uses TRBV9 and TRBJ1-2; D uncertain. With 2 bases removed from V and 0 bases from J, the gap between germline ends came to 17 bases. This CDR3 has 17 amino acids. Germline V gene lookup returns CDR1 SGDLS and CDR2 YYNGEE.

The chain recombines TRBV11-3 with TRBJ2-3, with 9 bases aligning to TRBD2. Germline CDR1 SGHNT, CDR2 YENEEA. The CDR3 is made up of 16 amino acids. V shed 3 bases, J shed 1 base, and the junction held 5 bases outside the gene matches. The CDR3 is CASSFRRGGGTDTQYF. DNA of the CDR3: TGTGCCAGCAGCTTTCGGCGGGGGGGCGGCACAGATACGCAGTATTTT.

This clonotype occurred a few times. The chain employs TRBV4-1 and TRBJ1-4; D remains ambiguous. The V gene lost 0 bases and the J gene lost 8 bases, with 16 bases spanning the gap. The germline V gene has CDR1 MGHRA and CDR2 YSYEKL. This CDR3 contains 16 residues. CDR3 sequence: CASSQDVRAESEKLFF. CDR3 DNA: TGCGCCAGCAGCCAAGATGTACGGGCCGAAAGCGAAAAACTGTTTTTT.

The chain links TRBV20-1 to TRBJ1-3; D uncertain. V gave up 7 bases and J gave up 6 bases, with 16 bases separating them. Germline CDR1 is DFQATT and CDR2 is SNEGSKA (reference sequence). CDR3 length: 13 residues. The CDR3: CSGTRVDENTIYF. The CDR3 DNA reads TGCAGTGGCACGAGGGTGGACGAAAACACCATATATTTT.

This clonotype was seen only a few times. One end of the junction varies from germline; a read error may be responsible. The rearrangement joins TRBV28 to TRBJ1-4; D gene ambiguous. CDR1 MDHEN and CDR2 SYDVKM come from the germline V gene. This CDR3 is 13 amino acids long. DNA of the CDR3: TGTGCCAGCAGTCCCTTAGGTAATGAAAAGCTGTTTTTT. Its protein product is CASSPLGNEKLFF.

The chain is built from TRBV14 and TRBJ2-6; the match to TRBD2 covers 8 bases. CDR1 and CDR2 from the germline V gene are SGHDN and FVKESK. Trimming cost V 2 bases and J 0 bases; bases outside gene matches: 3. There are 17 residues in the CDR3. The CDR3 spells CASSQFSGASGANVLTF. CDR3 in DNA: TGTGCCAGCAGCCAATTTAGCGGGGCCTCTGGGGCCAACGTCCTGACTTTC.

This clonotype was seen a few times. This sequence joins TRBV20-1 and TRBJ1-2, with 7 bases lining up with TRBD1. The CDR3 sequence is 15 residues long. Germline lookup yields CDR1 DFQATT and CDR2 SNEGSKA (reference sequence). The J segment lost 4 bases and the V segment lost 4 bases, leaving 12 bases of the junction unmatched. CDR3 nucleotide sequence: TGCAGTGCTACCGACTCCACCGGGACAGTCTATGGCTACACCTTC. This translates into CSATDSTGTVYGYTF.

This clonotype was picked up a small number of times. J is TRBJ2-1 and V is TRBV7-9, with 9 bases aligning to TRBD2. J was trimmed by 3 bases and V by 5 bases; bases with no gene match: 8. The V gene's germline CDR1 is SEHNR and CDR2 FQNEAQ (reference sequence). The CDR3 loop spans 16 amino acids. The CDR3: CASSARVSGSYNEQFF. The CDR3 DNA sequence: TGTGCCAGCAGCGCCCGGGTTAGCGGGAGCTACAATGAGCAGTTCTTC.

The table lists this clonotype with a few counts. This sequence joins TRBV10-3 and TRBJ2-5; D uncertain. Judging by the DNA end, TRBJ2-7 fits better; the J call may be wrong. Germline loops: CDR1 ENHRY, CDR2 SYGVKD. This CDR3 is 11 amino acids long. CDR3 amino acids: CAISVGSEQYF. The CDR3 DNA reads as TGTGCCATCAGTGTTGGTAGCGAGCAGTACTTC.

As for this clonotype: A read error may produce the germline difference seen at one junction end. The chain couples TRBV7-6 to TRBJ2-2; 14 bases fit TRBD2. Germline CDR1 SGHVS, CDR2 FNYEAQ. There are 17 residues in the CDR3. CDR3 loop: CASSPGTSGSRTGELLF. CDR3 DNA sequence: TGTGCCAGCAGCCCCGGGACTAGCGGGAGTCGCACCGGGGAGCTGCTTTTT.

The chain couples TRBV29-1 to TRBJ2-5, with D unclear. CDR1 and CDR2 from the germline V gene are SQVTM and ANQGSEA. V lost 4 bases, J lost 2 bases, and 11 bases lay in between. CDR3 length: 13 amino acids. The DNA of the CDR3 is TGCAGCGTTGTCTCGACCAGTCAAGAGACCCAGTACTTC. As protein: CSVVSTSQETQYF.

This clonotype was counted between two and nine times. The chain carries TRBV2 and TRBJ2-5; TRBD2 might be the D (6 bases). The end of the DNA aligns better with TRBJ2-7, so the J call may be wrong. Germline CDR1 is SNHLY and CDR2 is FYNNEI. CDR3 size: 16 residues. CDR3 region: CATRGLERVFSYEQYF. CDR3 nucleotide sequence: TGTGCCACCCGGGGGTTGGAACGGGTCTTCTCCTACGAGCAGTACTTC.

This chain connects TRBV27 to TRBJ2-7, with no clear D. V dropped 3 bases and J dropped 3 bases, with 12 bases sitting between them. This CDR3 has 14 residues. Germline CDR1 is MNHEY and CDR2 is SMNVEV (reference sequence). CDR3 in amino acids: CASSFTPTHYEQYF. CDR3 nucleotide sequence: TGTGCCAGCAGTTTTACGCCGACCCACTACGAGCAGTACTTC.

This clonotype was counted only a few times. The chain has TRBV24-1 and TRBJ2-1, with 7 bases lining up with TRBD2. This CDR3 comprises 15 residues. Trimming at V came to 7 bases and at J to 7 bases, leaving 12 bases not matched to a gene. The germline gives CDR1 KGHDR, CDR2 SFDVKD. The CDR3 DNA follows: TGTGCCACCAGCGTAACATGGGGAGGGAGGAATGAGCAGTTCTTC. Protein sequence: CATSVTWGGRNEQFF.